The 21 T cell receptor beta chains presented below share a single source sample, sequenced in a study of T cell changes during pregnancy in multiple sclerosis. Generated by immunoSEQ multiplex PCR, the TCRdb table keeps only in-frame clones and is missing some. The sample shows about 98,000 clones, around 92% of them seen only once. Specimen: peripheral blood, collected after pregnancy. These receptors were taken from a female donor in good health, enrolled as a control in a pregnancy study.

CDR3 bases: TGTGCCAGCATTCGGGGGGGCGGCTACAATGAGCAGTTCTTC. It is translated as CASIRGGGYNEQFF. The chain employs TRBV2 and TRBJ2-1, with 8 bases fitting TRBD2. Per germline, CDR1 SNHLY and CDR2 FYNNEI. The CDR3 extends over 14 amino acids. Trimming took 7 bases from V and 3 from J; bases not matched to a gene: 5.

This chain connects TRBV4-2 to TRBJ1-5; D is ambiguous. The V end was cut by 1 base, the J end by 0 bases, with 7 bases between. CDR3 size: 15 residues. CDR1 and CDR2 from the germline V gene are LGHNA and YNFKEQ. CDR3 sequence reads: CASSQVTNSNQPQHF. CDR3 sequence (DNA): TGTGCCAGCAGCCAAGTCACAAATAGCAATCAGCCCCAGCATTTT.

The CDR3 DNA sequence: TGTGCCTGGCGGCGGACAGGGGGGGACACCATATATTTT. This codes for CAWRRTGGDTIYF. The chain joins TRBV30 to TRBJ1-3; TRBD1 matches 10 bases. The length of the CDR3 is 13 residues. Per the germline V gene, CDR1 is GTSNPN and CDR2 is SVGIG (reference sequence). Losses at the gene ends were 5 bases for V and 8 bases for J; bases not matched to a gene: 6.

This chain's CDR3 is CASSLVPTGKETQYF. For the CDR3, the DNA is TGCGCCAGCAGCTTGGTTCCGACAGGTAAAGAGACCCAGTACTTC. The chain joins TRBV5-1 to TRBJ2-5; a weak D match, TRBD1 (6 bases). This CDR3 has 15 residues. Germline V lookup: CDR1 SGHRS, CDR2 YFSETQ. V was clipped by 0 bases and J by 3 bases, with 12 bases between them.

The gene calls are TRBV28 and TRBJ2-7; 7 bases align to TRBD2. CDR1 and CDR2 from the germline V gene are MDHEN and SYDVKM. V dropped 6 bases and J dropped 3; count of bases not matched to a gene: 11. The CDR3 contains 15 residues. CDR3 sequence: CASSSGTTNYYEQYF. Written as DNA, the CDR3 is TGTGCCAGCAGCTCAGGGACTACAAACTACTACGAGCAGTACTTC.

This sequence joins TRBV7-8 and TRBJ1-2, with D unresolved. Germline V lookup: CDR1 SGHVS, CDR2 FQNEAQ. The V end lost 5 bases, the J end lost 6 bases, and 16 bases lay between the germline ends. The CDR3 extends over 14 amino acids. CDR3 residues: CASSKGRGADGYTF. The CDR3 DNA follows: TGTGCCAGCAGCAAAGGACGGGGAGCTGATGGCTACACCTTC.

The chain uses TRBV6-5 and TRBJ2-1; possibly TRBD2 for D (6 bases). V lost 8 bases and J 3 bases, leaving 17 bases between the germline ends. This CDR3 contains 15 residues. Germline V lookup: CDR1 MNHEY, CDR2 SVGAGI. The CDR3 coding sequence is TGTGCCAGCCGAAAACTAGCAGCTGGCTACAATGAGCAGTTCTTC. Its translation: CASRKLAAGYNEQFF.

The gene calls are TRBV7-2 and TRBJ2-7; 8 nucleotides align to TRBD1. Germline V gives CDR1 SGHTA, CDR2 FQGNSA. Germline trimming cut 5 bases from V and 5 bases from J; bases unmatched to any gene: 8. The CDR3 is made up of 14 amino acids. For the CDR3, the DNA is TGTGCCAGCAGCCTTAACAGGGGGACCCACGAGCAGTACTTC. It specifies CASSLNRGTHEQYF.

The CDR3 protein is CASKLGGVSTEAFF. CDR3 in DNA: TGTGCCAGCAAATTGGGGGGGGTTAGCACTGAAGCTTTCTTT. This chain joins TRBV6-5 and TRBJ1-1; D is perhaps TRBD1 (5 bases). The CDR3 loop spans 14 amino acids. With 7 bases removed from V and 4 bases from J, the gap between germline ends came to 16 bases. CDR1 and CDR2 (germline): MNHEY, SVGAGI.

This CDR3 is CASSLGLAGDNNEQFF. CDR3 sequence (DNA): TGTGCCAGCAGCCTGGGACTAGCGGGAGACAACAATGAGCAGTTCTTC. V is TRBV7-6 and J is TRBJ2-1; 14 bases are a match to TRBD2. The CDR3 runs 16 residues. Looked up from germline, CDR1 is SGHVS and CDR2 is FNYEAQ. The V segment lost 5 bases and the J segment 5 bases; nucleotides outside the gene matches: 5.

This chain uses TRBV15 with TRBJ2-2; 8 bases agree with TRBD2. CDR3 size: 14 residues. Trimming removed 6 bases from V and 6 bases from J; junction bases left unmatched: 6. The germline CDR1 and CDR2 sequences are LNHNV and YYDKDF (reference sequence). CDR3 nucleotides: TGTGCCACCAGGGACGGGGGGGACGCCGGGGAGCTGTTTTTT. Protein sequence: CATRDGGDAGELFF.

This chain uses TRBV6-6 with TRBJ2-7; 7 nucleotides align to TRBD2. CDR3 length equals 14 residues. After removal of 1 base from V and 3 bases from J, the junction contained 3 bases not matched to a gene. Germline V lookup: CDR1 MNHNY, CDR2 SVGAGI (reference sequence). CDR3 in amino acids: CASSYFGGGYEQYF. The DNA of the CDR3 is TGTGCCAGCAGTTACTTCGGCGGGGGCTACGAGCAGTACTTC.

This chain uses TRBV10-3 with TRBJ1-1; possibly TRBD1 for D (6 bases). Germline-derived CDR1 and CDR2 are ENHRY and SYGVKD. This CDR3 spans 13 amino acids. Trimming left V 10 bases short and J 4 bases short, with 16 bases between. The CDR3 bases are TGTGCCAACAACGGGGGGCTGGGCACTGAAGCTTTCTTT. It yields the protein CANNGGLGTEAFF.

The V gene is TRBV18, the J gene TRBJ1-3, with TRBD1 as a possible D gene (5 bases). Germline V gene sequence: CDR1 KGHSH, CDR2 LQKENI. The V gene lost 5 bases and the J gene lost 0 bases, with 14 bases spanning the gap. The CDR3 is made up of 16 amino acids. CDR3 loop: CASSSGTGDSGNTIYF. CDR3 DNA: TGTGCCAGCTCATCCGGGACGGGAGACTCTGGAAACACCATATATTTT.

V and J are TRBV6-1 and TRBJ2-4; D not resolved. Germline CDR1 is MNHNS and CDR2 is SASEGT. CDR3 length: 16 amino acids. V lost 4 bases, J lost 5 bases, and 18 bases lay in between. CDR3 in amino acids: CASSALTANRENIQYF. The CDR3 DNA reads as TGTGCCAGCAGTGCCTTGACTGCCAACCGGGAAAACATTCAGTACTTC.

The chain couples TRBV7-9 to TRBJ1-3; maybe TRBD1 (6 bases). V was trimmed by 7 bases and J by 1 base, leaving 11 bases between them. This CDR3 has 14 amino acids. Germline assignment: CDR1 SEHNR and CDR2 FQNEAQ (reference sequence). DNA of the CDR3: TGTGCCAGCACCCAGGGGTCTTCTGGAAACACCATATATTTT. It codes for CASTQGSSGNTIYF.

This chain uses TRBV11-3 with TRBJ2-7; TRBD1 might be the D (6 bases). The germline V and J ends were trimmed by 3 bases and 5 bases, with 17 bases remaining between them. In germline, CDR1 is SGHNT, CDR2 YENEEA. This CDR3 region has 15 residues. As DNA, the CDR3 is TGTGCCAGCAGCTTCCAAGGGCCAGGGGACCACGAGCAGTACTTC. It yields the protein CASSFQGPGDHEQYF.

Points on this clone: One end of the junction is discordant with germline, which a read error may explain. The rearrangement joins TRBV7-9 to TRBJ1-2; 10 nucleotides line up with TRBD1. There are 14 residues in the CDR3. Germline assignment: CDR1 SEHNR and CDR2 FQNEAQ (reference sequence). The CDR3 protein is CASSLADRGYGYTF. In DNA, the CDR3 is TGTGCCAGCAGCCTAGCGGACAGGGGGTATGGCTACACCTTC.

This chain uses TRBV28 with TRBJ1-3; D uncertain. Germline-derived CDR1 and CDR2 are MDHEN and SYDVKM. CDR3 length: 13 residues. Trimming cost V 6 bases and J 3 bases, with 9 bases left between them. CDR3 coding DNA: TGTGCCAGCAGAGAGGGAAGTGGAAACACCATATATTTT. Its protein product is CASREGSGNTIYF.

The chain employs TRBV29-1 and TRBJ1-4, with D unresolved. The CDR3 length is 13 residues. Trimming left V 2 bases short and J 6 bases short, with 10 bases between. CDR1 and CDR2 (germline): SQVTM, ANQGSEA. The CDR3 DNA follows: TGCAGCGTTGAAACCGGTTTTGATGAAAAACTGTTTTTT. This codes for CSVETGFDEKLFF.

This clone has just one count. This chain connects TRBV9 to TRBJ2-1; 8 bases agree with TRBD1. Losses at the gene ends were 3 bases for V and 0 bases for J; bases not matched to a gene: 11. This CDR3 is 18 amino acids long. Germline CDR1 reads SGDLS; CDR2 reads YYNGEE. CDR3 sequence: CASSAGRGQASSYNEQFF. In nucleotides, the CDR3 is TGTGCCAGCAGCGCTGGACGGGGACAGGCAAGCTCCTACAATGAGCAGTTCTTC.